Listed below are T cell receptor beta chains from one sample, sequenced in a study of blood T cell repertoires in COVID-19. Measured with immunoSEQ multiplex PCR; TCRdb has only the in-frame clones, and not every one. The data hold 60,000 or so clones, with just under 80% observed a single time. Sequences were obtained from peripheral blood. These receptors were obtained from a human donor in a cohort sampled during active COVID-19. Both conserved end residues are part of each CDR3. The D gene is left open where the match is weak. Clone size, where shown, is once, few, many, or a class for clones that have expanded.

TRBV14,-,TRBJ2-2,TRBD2,TGTGCCAGCAGACTAGCGGCGAACACCGGGGAGCTGTTTTTT,CASRLAANTGELFF
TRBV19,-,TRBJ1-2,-,TGTGCCAGTAGTTTAACAGACTATGGCTACACCTTC,CASSLTDYGYTF
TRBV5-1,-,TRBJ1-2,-,TGCGCCAGCAGCTTGGGGGCAGACTTAGGACATTTCTATGGCTACACCTTC,CASSLGADLGHFYGYTF
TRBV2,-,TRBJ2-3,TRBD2,TGTGCCAGCAGCATAGCGGGAATTTTACGCACAGATACGCAGTATTTT,CASSIAGILRTDTQYF
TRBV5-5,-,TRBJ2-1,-,TGTGCCAGCAGCCCGGTGGTAGCGAGATACAATGAGCAGTTCTTC,CASSPVVARYNEQFF
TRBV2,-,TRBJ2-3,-,TGTGCCAGCTCCACCGGAGCGGGCGCGGGCACAGATACGCAGTATTTT,CASSTGAGAGTDTQYF
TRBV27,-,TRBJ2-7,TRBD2,TGTGCCAGCAGTTCGACTAGCGGGACCTACAACGAGCAGTACTTC,CASSSTSGTYNEQYF
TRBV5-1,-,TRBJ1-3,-,TGCGCCAGCAGCGTGACGGGAGGCTCTGGAAACACCATATATTTT,CASSVTGGSGNTIYF
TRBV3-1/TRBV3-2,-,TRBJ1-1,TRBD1,TGTGCCAGCAGCCAAATGGGACAGATAATGAACACTGAAGCTTTCTTT,CASSQMGQIMNTEAFF
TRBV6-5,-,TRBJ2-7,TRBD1,TGTGCCAGCAGTTACGAGACAGGGGGCAGTGACGAGCAGTACTTC,CASSYETGGSDEQYF
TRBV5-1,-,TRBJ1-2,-,TGCGCCAGCAGCAGCGCGGGGGGTGACTATGGCTACACCTTC,CASSSAGGDYGYTF
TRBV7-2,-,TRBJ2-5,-,TGTGCCAGCAGCTTATGGGAAAGCCGGGAAAAGTACTTC,CASSLWESREKYF
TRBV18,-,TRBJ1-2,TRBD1,TGTGCCAGCTCTCAGGGGGTTAACTATGGCTACACCTTC,CASSQGVNYGYTF
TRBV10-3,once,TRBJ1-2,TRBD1,TGTGCCATCAGTGAGCCGCTCGGGACAGGGTTGGATGGCTACACCTTC,CAISEPLGTGLDGYTF